This TCR beta chain was identified during a study of OX40 agonist ivuxolimab in advanced cancers. On the study more broadly: Cancers in dose escalation were hepatocellular, melanoma, renal cell and head and neck. The study's findings and limits: CD4+ T cells averaged fewer expanded clones than CD8+ T cells. Among the lowest peripheral clonal expansion occurred in 0.1-3.0 mg/kg partial responders.

Germline V gene data show CDR1 as MNHNS and CDR2 as SASEGT. The V segment lost 3 bases and the J segment 3 bases; nucleotides outside the gene matches: 1. This CDR3 comprises 14 residues. Concerning this clone itself: The antigen is unknown.

Clones were sequenced by immunoSEQ multiplex PCR, and TCRdb holds only the in-frame ones, with some missing. The sample lists about 44,000 clones, 88% occurring once. This chain joins TRBV6-1 and TRBJ1-2; 10 nucleotides align to TRBD1. This receptor was identified in an adult with an advanced solid tumor such as melanoma, head and neck, liver or kidney cancer. Sequencing used CD4+ or CD8+ T cells sorted from blood, obtained in a trial of the OX40 agonist ivuxolimab. The CDR3 DNA reads TGTGCCAGCAGTGAGGACAGGGGGGACTATGGCTACACCTTC. Protein product: CASSEDRGDYGYTF.